This TCR beta chain was found in a study of regulatory and conventional T cells in RAG deficiency. Germline V gene lookup returns CDR1 SGHAT and CDR2 FQDESV (reference sequence). V was clipped by 1 base and J by 2 bases; unmatched bases: 8. The CDR3 is made up of 16 amino acids. Using immunoSEQ multiplex PCR, the repertoire was profiled, and TCRdb retains in-frame clones only, with some absent. The sample consists of around 30,000 clones, about 91% of them appearing once. Another study also made use of these data, one on regulatory T cells. This second study notes: The primer mix had 52 TRBV and 13 TRBJ primers.

The TCR originated in a human donor in good health. The chain joins TRBV11-1 to TRBJ2-7, with 7 bases fitting TRBD2. Material for sequencing was CD8+ T cells sorted from blood. CDR3 sequence reads: CASSLDGPSGAYEQYF. As DNA, the CDR3 is TGTGCCAGCAGCTTAGACGGGCCTAGCGGCGCCTACGAGCAGTACTTC.